This entry lists 10 T cell receptor beta chains sequenced from one sample in a study of blood T cells in healthy people across ages. Primers used in a second PCR of roughly 7 to 11 cycles were a sample-barcoded 5' primer and a J-beta primer mix. Each CDR3 protein gets one entry after TCRdb re-called the 5' RACE reads with MiXCR. The sample has about 760,000 distinct CDR3 sequences, around 25% seen once; the top ten hold 9.4%. The same sample was also used in a study of T cells of mothers and their children.

Sequencing input: blood. The source of these receptors is a boy aged 10-17 years in good health.

This chain connects TRBV12-3 or TRBV12-4 to TRBJ2-4, with a possible D match to TRBD2 (7 bases). There are 17 residues in the CDR3. The V and J ends lost 6 bases and 0 bases respectively, with 18 bases between them. CDR3 bases: TGTGCCAGCAGACAGGGAGGGCTAGAATTAGCCAAAAACATTCAGTACTTC. Protein product: CASRQGGLELAKNIQYF.

The gene calls are TRBV12-3 or TRBV12-4 and TRBJ1-1; unclear D gene. V shed 8 bases and J shed 3 bases, with 10 bases lying between them. The CDR3 totals 12 residues. In DNA, the CDR3 is TGTGCCAGCCAGCCTGTGGACACTGAAGCTTTCTTT. This codes for CASQPVDTEAFF.

This clonotype has a handful of counts. The rearrangement joins TRBV20-1 to TRBJ2-1, with unresolved D. The J call may be incorrect, as the DNA end agrees better with TRBJ2-5. The germline V gene encodes CDR1 DFQATT and CDR2 SNEGSKA (reference sequence). The length of the CDR3 is 12 residues. The CDR3 region has the DNA TGCAGTGCTACAGCCCTGGGGGAGACCCAGTACTTC. This encodes CSATALGETQYF.

The genes are TRBV3-1 and TRBJ2-1; 9 positions agree with TRBD2. With 0 bases clipped from V and 7 bases from J, the junction kept 4 bases outside the gene matches. This CDR3 has 15 residues. Germline V gives CDR1 LGHDT, CDR2 YNNKEL (reference sequence). The CDR3 loop reads CASSQDGLAINEQFF. The DNA of the CDR3 is TGTGCCAGCAGCCAAGATGGACTAGCGATAAATGAGCAGTTCTTC.

The chain links TRBV7-3 to TRBJ2-5; 9 bases are shared with TRBD1. The trim removed 5 bases at V and 4 bases at J, leaving 11 bases unmatched. The germline V gene encodes CDR1 SGHTA and CDR2 FQGTGA. The CDR3 spans 16 residues. The CDR3 DNA sequence: TGTGCCAGCAGCCCGCGGACAGGGGCAGGAGGAGAGACCCAGTACTTC. Its translation: CASSPRTGAGGETQYF.

This chain uses TRBV12-3 or TRBV12-4 with TRBJ2-7; D call uncertain. This CDR3 contains 15 residues. Trimming took 3 bases from V and 4 from J, leaving 16 bases between them. The CDR3 DNA reads TGTGCCAGCAGTTTTTTTGCGGCATCTGGGTACGAGCAGTACTTC. Its protein product is CASSFFAASGYEQYF.

The chain joins TRBV7-2 to TRBJ1-1; the D is unclear. This CDR3 has 14 amino acids. Trimming left V 4 bases short and J 6 bases short, with 15 bases between. Germline CDR1 SGHTA, CDR2 FQGNSA. The CDR3 loop is CASSWSVERAEAFF. CDR3 coding DNA: TGTGCCAGCAGCTGGTCAGTTGAGAGAGCTGAAGCTTTCTTT.

The J gene is TRBJ1-2, the V gene TRBV29-1; D unresolved. The CDR3 spans 15 residues. V lost 2 bases and J lost 5, with 18 bases in between. Germline assignment: CDR1 SQVTM and CDR2 ANQGSEA. As DNA, the CDR3 is TGCAGCGTTGAACCCCATGGTGACACCAATTATGGCTACACCTTC. Translation gives CSVEPHGDTNYGYTF.

The genes are TRBV9 and TRBJ2-6; D unclear. This CDR3 spans 16 amino acids. Germline-derived CDR1 and CDR2 are SGDLS and YYNGEE. Trimming shortened V by 0 bases and J by 1 base, and 8 bases separated the two germline ends. CDR3 DNA: TGTGCCAGCAGCGTAGGTTGGAGTTCTGGGGCCAACGTCCTGACTTTC. Its protein is CASSVGWSSGANVLTF.

The chain joins TRBV21-1 to TRBJ2-7; the table calls TRBD1, which could not be checked here. TRBV21-1 is tagged as a pseudogene. The CDR3 covers 15 residues. CDR3 bases: TGTGCCAGCAATGGGGCTCGCCCGTCCCTCTACGAGCAGTCCTTC. It specifies CASNGARPSLYEQSF.